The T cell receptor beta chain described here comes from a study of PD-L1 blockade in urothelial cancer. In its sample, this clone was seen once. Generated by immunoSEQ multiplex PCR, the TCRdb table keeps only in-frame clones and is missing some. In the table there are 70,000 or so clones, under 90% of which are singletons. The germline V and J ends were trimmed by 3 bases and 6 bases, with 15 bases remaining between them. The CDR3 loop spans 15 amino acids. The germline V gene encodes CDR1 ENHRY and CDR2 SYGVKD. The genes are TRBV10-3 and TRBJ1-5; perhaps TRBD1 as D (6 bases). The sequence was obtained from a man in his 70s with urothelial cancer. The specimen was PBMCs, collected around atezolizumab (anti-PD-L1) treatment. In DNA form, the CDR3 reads TGTGCCATCAGTGATTCCGGGACAATCACTCAGCCCCAGCATTTT. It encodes CAISDSGTITQPQHF.